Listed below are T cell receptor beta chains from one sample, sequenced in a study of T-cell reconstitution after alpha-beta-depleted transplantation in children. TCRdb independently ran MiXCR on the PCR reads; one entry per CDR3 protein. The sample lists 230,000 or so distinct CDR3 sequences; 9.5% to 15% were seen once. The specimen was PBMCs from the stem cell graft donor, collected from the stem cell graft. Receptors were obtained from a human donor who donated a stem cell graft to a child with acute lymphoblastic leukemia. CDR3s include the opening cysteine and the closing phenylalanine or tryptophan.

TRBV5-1	CASSLGRGGLNTEAFF
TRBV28	CASRASGTGVFGANGLTF
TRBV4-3	CASSRKVRGTEKLFF
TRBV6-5	CASSRDSNYGYTF
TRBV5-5	CASSPGGGKLFF
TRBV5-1	CASSSGQRYDGYTF
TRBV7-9	CASSLAGTGGNEQFF
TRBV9	CASSVTSGPYNEQFF
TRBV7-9	CASSHTGQQETQYF
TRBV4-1	CASSLFSPDHEKLFF
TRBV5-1	CASSPGGPNTEAFF
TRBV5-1	CASSTDRAAEAFF
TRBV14	CASSGQGAFGYGYTF
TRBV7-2	CASSDGARVGETQYF
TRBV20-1	CSARPEGTEAFF
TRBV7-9	CASTLDRGETQYF
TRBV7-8	CASSLGVSSVDEQYF
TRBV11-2	CASSGSGGAAYNEQFF
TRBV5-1	CASSPPRPSGTDTQYF
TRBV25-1	CASSEYSTGGAGGYTF
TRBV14	CASSHRFVDEQFF
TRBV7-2	CASSLEDRSSYEQYF
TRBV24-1	CATSDFGRQDQPQHF
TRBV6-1	CASSGPGSASNQPQHF
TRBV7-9	CASSLTSGGPDTQYF
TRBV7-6	CASSLGPAQGQFF
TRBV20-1	CSARLRDRSGTDTQYF
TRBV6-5	CASSYSWRSSYEQYF
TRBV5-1	CACTTSNTQYF
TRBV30	CAWSVQPGNSPLHF
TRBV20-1	CSALLQGPTETQYF
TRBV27	CASSPRDRVNEKLFF
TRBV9	CASSPSRTGITNTIYF
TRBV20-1	CSASRRGSPLHF
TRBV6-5	CASSYGQGIASPLHF
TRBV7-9	CASSVGPEGEKLFF
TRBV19	CASTIDSFGNTIYF
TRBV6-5	CASSTTATGSGTYEQYF
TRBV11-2	CASRALGGVADTQYF
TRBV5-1	CASSLEGAENQPQHF
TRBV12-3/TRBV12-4	CASSARPGLAGERSYNEQFF
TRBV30	CAWSDGYNEQFF
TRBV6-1	CASSLAGDHLYNEQFF
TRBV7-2	CASSQGGQVTDTQYF
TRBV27	CASSSLPGTTEAFF
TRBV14	CASSQAGKGQYF
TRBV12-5	CASGLAGSGSFSYNEQFF
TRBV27	CASNPWGGGTGELFF
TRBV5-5	CASSLPGESYEQYF
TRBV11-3	CASSLGELAGYNEQFF
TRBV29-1	CSVTPAGGQDTQYF
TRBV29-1	CSVGTGRGYTF
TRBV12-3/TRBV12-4	CASSFSLTENYGYTF
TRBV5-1	CASSSGLAGAAGELFF
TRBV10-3	CAISLAGAQETQYF
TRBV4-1	CASSQVVASGRAGNQETQYF
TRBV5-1	CASSRTDSGYTF
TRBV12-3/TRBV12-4	CASSFTGGHSLYSNQPQHF
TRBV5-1	CASSLARGSGTDTQYF
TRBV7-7	CASSLGIGGTIYF